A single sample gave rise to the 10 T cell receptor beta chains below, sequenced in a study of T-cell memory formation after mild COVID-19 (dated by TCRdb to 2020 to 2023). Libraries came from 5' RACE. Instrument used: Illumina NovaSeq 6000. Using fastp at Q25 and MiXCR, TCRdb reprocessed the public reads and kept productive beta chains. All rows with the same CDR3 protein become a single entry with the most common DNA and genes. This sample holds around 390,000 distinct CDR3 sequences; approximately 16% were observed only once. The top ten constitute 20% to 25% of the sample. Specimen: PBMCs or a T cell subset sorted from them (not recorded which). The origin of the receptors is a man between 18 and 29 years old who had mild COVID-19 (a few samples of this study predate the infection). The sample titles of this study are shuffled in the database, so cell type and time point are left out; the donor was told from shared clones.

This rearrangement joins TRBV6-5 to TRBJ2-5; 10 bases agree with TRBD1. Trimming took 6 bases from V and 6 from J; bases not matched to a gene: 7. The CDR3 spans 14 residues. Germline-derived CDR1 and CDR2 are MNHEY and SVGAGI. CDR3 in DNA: TGTGCCAGCAGCTCGACAGGGGGCGGGAAGACCCAGTACTTC. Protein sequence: CASSSTGGGKTQYF.

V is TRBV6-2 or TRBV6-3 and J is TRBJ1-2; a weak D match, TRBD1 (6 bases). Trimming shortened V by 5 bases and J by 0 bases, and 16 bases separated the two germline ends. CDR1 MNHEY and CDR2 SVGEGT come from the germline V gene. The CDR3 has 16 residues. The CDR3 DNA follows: TGTGCCAGCAGTCCAACGGGCCAGGGGCCTAACTATGGCTACACCTTC. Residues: CASSPTGQGPNYGYTF.

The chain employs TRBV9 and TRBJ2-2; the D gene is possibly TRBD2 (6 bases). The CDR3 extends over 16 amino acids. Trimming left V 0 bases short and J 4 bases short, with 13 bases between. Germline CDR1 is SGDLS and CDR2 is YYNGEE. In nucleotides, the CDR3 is TGTGCCAGCAGCGTAGTCGGGGGTGTGGGCACCGGGGAGCTGTTTTTT. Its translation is CASSVVGGVGTGELFF.

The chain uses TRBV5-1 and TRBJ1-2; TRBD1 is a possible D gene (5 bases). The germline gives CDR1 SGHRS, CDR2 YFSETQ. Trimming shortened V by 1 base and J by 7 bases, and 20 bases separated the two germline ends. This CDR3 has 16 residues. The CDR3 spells CASSLSLRLGAGGYTF. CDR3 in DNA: TGCGCCAGCAGCTTGTCCCTTAGGCTCGGGGCAGGTGGCTACACCTTC.

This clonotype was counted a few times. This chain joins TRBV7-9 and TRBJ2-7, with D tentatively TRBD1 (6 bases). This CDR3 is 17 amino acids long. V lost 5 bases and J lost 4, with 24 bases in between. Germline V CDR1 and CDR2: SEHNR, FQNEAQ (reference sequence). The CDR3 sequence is CASSPGAGRQGLYEQYF. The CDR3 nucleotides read TGTGCCAGCAGCCCAGGGGCGGGTCGGCAGGGTCTGTACGAGCAGTACTTC.

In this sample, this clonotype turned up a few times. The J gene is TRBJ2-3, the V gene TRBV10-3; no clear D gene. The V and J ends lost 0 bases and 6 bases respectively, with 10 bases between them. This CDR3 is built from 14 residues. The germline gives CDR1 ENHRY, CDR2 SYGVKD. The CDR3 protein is CAISESALADTQYF. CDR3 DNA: TGTGCCATCAGTGAGTCGGCTCTGGCGGATACGCAGTATTTT.

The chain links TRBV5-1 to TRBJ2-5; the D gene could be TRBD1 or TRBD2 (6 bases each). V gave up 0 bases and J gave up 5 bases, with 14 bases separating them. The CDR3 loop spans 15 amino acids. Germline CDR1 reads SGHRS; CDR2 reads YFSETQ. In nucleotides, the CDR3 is TGCGCCAGCAGCTTGGGGGGGGCGCGTTCGGAGACCCAGTACTTC. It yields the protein CASSLGGARSETQYF.

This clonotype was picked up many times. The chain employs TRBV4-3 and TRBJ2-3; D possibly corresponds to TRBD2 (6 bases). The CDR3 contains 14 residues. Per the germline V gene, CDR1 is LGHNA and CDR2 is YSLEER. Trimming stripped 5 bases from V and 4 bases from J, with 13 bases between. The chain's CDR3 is CASSSGREPDTQYF. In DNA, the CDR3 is TGCGCCAGCAGCTCGGGACGGGAGCCAGATACGCAGTATTTT.

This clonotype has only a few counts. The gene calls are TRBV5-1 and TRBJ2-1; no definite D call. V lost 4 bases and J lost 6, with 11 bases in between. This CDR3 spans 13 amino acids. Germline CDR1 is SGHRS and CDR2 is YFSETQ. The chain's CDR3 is CASSPVWSNEQFF. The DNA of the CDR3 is TGCGCCAGCAGCCCCGTTTGGTCCAATGAGCAGTTCTTC.

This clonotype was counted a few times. CDR3 loop: CASSHLQRGSNQPQHF. CDR3 nucleotide sequence: TGTGCCAGCAGTCACCTCCAAAGGGGTAGCAATCAGCCCCAGCATTTT. The V gene is TRBV6-2 or TRBV6-3, the J gene TRBJ1-5; a possible D gene is TRBD1 (5 bases). The CDR3 length is 16 residues. The V gene's germline CDR1 is MNHEY and CDR2 SVGEGT. V shed 5 bases and J shed 0 bases, with 14 bases lying between them.